Below, 9 T cell receptor beta chains from the same sample are listed, as sequenced in a study of T cell repertoires in cytomegalovirus infection. No antigen has been identified for these receptors. MiXCR, run by TCRdb on the reads, gives a single entry per CDR3 protein. The sample contains 200,000 to 250,000 distinct CDR3 sequences, approximately 40% of which appear only once. Sample: CD8+ T cells from cultured PBMCs, taken from culture after CMV antigen stimulation. The receptor source for this set is a human donor in good health (CMV status not recorded). Some clones in this sample may be carry-over from other donors' samples.

The chain recombines TRBV11-2 with TRBJ1-6; D is uncertain. The CDR3 runs 15 residues. The ends were cut back, 0 bases at V and 7 bases at J, with 10 bases in the middle. In germline, CDR1 is SGHAT, CDR2 FQNNGV. The CDR3 reads CASSLDRGHNSPLHF. For the CDR3, the DNA is TGTGCCAGCAGCTTAGATCGGGGTCACAATTCACCCCTCCACTTT.

CDR3 sequence: CASSSGVHEQYF. The CDR3 bases are TGTGCCAGCAGTTCGGGAGTCCACGAGCAGTACTTC. The V gene is TRBV6-1, the J gene TRBJ2-7, with D possibly being TRBD2 (6 bases). Trimming pared 5 bases from V and 5 bases from J, leaving 10 bases between. Germline loops: CDR1 MNHNS, CDR2 SASEGT. This CDR3 contains 12 residues.

This clonotype was seen only a few times. This sequence joins TRBV11-3 and TRBJ2-1, with 10 bases lining up with TRBD2. The length of the CDR3 is 14 residues. Germline V CDR1 and CDR2: SGHNT, YENEEA. Trimming at V came to 4 bases and at J to 6 bases, leaving 3 bases not matched to a gene. CDR3 sequence reads: CASSSTSGSNEQFF. In DNA form, the CDR3 reads TGTGCCAGCAGCTCGACTAGCGGGTCCAATGAGCAGTTCTTC.

This chain connects TRBV24-1 to TRBJ2-7, with 7 positions matching TRBD2. CDR1 KGHDR and CDR2 SFDVKD come from the germline V gene. This CDR3 spans 13 amino acids. Trimming cost V 3 bases and J 7 bases; bases outside gene matches: 5. The CDR3 region is CATSDPASGEQYF. The CDR3 nucleotides read TGTGCCACCAGTGATCCAGCTAGCGGTGAGCAGTACTTC.

This rearrangement joins TRBV7-8 to TRBJ2-3, with TRBD2 identical over 12 bases. Germline CDR1 is SGHVS and CDR2 is FQNEAQ. The trim removed 5 bases at V and 5 bases at J, leaving 8 bases unmatched. The CDR3 has 16 amino acids. Here the CDR3 reads CASSEETSGGLDTQYF. The DNA for the CDR3 is TGTGCCAGCAGCGAAGAAACTAGCGGGGGGTTAGATACGCAGTATTTT.

A few counts support this clonotype. This chain uses TRBV25-1 with TRBJ2-3; D is ambiguous. This CDR3 contains 15 residues. V was pared by 3 bases and J by 6 bases, with 16 bases between. From germline, CDR1 is MGHDK and CDR2 SYGVNS. The CDR3 DNA follows: TGTGCCAGCAGTGACAACGTGGCGCGGTGGGATACGCAGTATTTT. This translates into CASSDNVARWDTQYF.

This clonotype was seen a handful of times. The chain employs TRBV11-3 and TRBJ1-1; D call uncertain. The CDR3 consists of 15 residues. The V gene's germline CDR1 is SGHNT and CDR2 YENEEA. V was trimmed by 0 bases and J by 1 base, leaving 9 bases between them. CDR3 residues: CASSLDFTGNTEAFF. The CDR3, as DNA: TGTGCCAGCAGCTTAGATTTTACGGGGAACACTGAAGCTTTCTTT.

In this sample, this clonotype turned up a few times. V usage is TRBV20-1 and J usage is TRBJ1-2, with no clear D. Germline V gene sequence: CDR1 DFQATT, CDR2 SNEGSKA (reference sequence). The CDR3 has 9 amino acids. The germline V and J ends were trimmed by 4 bases and 8 bases, with 5 bases remaining between them. As DNA, the CDR3 is TGCAGTGCTACGGAGGGCTACACCTTC. This translates into CSATEGYTF.

The gene calls are TRBV24-1 and TRBJ1-3; D gene uncertain. This CDR3 region has 18 residues. Trimming pared 5 bases from V and 0 bases from J, leaving 19 bases between. Germline CDR1 and CDR2: KGHDR and SFDVKD. The CDR3 DNA reads as TGTGCCACCAGTGGGTATGGTAAACTCCCCACCTCTGGAAACACCATATATTTT. This codes for CATSGYGKLPTSGNTIYF.